The sample holds a few counts of the clone carrying this T cell receptor (beta chain). What it recognizes is unknown. The germline V gene encodes CDR1 SEHNR and CDR2 FQNEAQ (reference sequence). The V and J ends lost 2 bases and 6 bases respectively, with 5 bases between them. The CDR3 totals 12 residues. The TCR beta CDR3 regions underwent amplification from RNA transcripts. The authors performed first-round RT-PCR with HTBI primers and then a second-round multiplex PCR. A single record per CDR3 protein comes from TCRdb applying MiXCR to the multiplex PCR reads. The table records about 220,000 distinct CDR3 sequences, about 22% of them present only once. The data were taken from a study of Graves' ophthalmopathy and Graves' hyperthyroidism. General study points: Both a roughly 70% sensitivity and an approximately 76% specificity characterized the model's predictions of ophthalmopathy progression. Most expanded thyroid clonotypes above 0.001 frequency also appeared in blood.

The sequenced sample was peripheral blood. The TCR sequence derives from a woman aged 50 to 60 with Graves' ophthalmopathy. The V and J genes are TRBV7-9 and TRBJ1-5; D is ambiguous. DNA of the CDR3: TGTGCCAGCAGCTTAAATCTTCAGCCCCAGCATTTT. It is translated as CASSLNLQPQHF.